This T cell receptor (beta chain) is from a study of beta chain features in type 1 diabetes. Study-level findings and limits: Junctions at VDJ sites from type 1 diabetes patients had fewer insertions and more deletions. Shorter TCRB CDR3s, moderately but significantly so, marked every one of the four CD4+ subsets in Type 1 diabetes patients.

Germline V gene lookup returns CDR1 SGHRS and CDR2 YFSETQ. V was pared by 4 bases and J by 0 bases, with 5 bases of the junction left unmatched. The CDR3 consists of 16 residues. Concerning this clone itself: As yet, its antigen is unknown.

Sorting that relied on CD45RO/CCR7/CD25/CD127/CD95/CD27 yielded CD4+ naive, central memory, regulatory and stem cell-like memory cells. Sorting produced populations that all topped 95% purity. Expressed TCRB transcripts got sequenced, as all isolated RNA was reverse transcribed. Clones were sequenced by immunoSEQ multiplex PCR, and TCRdb holds only the in-frame ones, with some missing. The sample lists 680,000 or so clones; about an eighth were seen once. Sequences were obtained from naive CD4+ T cells from blood. V and J are TRBV5-1 and TRBJ2-7, with 12 bases fitting TRBD2. The sequence was collected from a man younger than 30 with type 1 diabetes. CDR3 amino acids: CASSPTSGGPSYEQYF. The CDR3 DNA reads TGCGCCAGCAGCCCGACTAGCGGGGGCCCCTCCTACGAGCAGTACTTC.